This T cell receptor beta chain emerged from a study of T cells in Graves' hyperthyroidism and ophthalmopathy. Whole-study findings and limits: Blood also contained most expanded thyroid clonotypes above 0.001.

Germline lookup yields CDR1 DFQATT and CDR2 SNEGSKA (reference sequence). The length of the CDR3 is 14 residues. J lost 2 bases, V lost 4 bases, and 8 bases had no gene match. In the case of this clonotype: The antigen remains unidentified.

The CDR3 regions of TCR beta were amplified from RNA transcripts. The HTBI primer set served for first-round RT-PCR of the TCR CDR3. TCRdb re-called the multiplex PCR reads with MiXCR, one entry per CDR3 protein. The sample lists about 700,000 distinct CDR3 sequences, just under 45% occurring once. Specimen: peripheral blood or thyroid tissue (not recorded which). The chain couples TRBV20-1 to TRBJ2-7; the match to TRBD1 covers 7 bases. This receptor was obtained from an adult man with Graves' disease, either hyperthyroidism or ophthalmopathy (not recorded which). The CDR3 loop reads CSAIRQGRAYEQYF. CDR3 DNA sequence: TGCAGTGCTATCCGACAGGGACGGGCCTACGAGCAGTACTTC.